Listed below are T cell receptor beta chains from one sample, sequenced in a study of response to subunit inactivated influenza vaccine. One entry per CDR3 protein, called by TCRdb with MiXCR from the RT-PCR reads. Of some 640,000 distinct CDR3 sequences listed, roughly 14% are singletons. The source material was PBMCs from blood, sampled approximately 15 days before vaccination. These receptors came from a man in his fifties who received an inactivated influenza vaccine. CDR3s include the opening cysteine and the closing phenylalanine or tryptophan. D genes are given only for firm matches. Size values are once, few and many counts, or a class for expanded clones, and some rows have none.

D gene	V gene	J gene	CDR3 length	clone size	CDR3 DNA	CDR3 protein
-	TRBV7-2	TRBJ1-4	16	few	TGTGCCAGCAGCTTAGTTGCCAGGGCAACTAATGAAAAACTGTTTTTT	CASSLVARATNEKLFF
-	TRBV7-2	TRBJ2-7	14	many	TGTGCCAGCAGCTTTACCGGGATGTCCTACGAGCAGTACTTC	CASSFTGMSYEQYF
TRBD2	TRBV28	TRBJ2-7	15	-	TGTGCCAGCAGCCCGACACTAGCGGGAGTGTTCGAGCAGTACTTC	CASSPTLAGVFEQYF
-	TRBV9	TRBJ1-6	13	few	TGTGCCAGCAGCAGGGCCCATAATTCACCCCTCCACTTT	CASSRAHNSPLHF
-	TRBV12-3/TRBV12-4	TRBJ2-1	11	few	TGTGCCAGCAGGTCGGCCACCGAGCAGTTCTTC	CASRSATEQFF
-	TRBV3-1	TRBJ2-1	16	-	TGTGCCAGCAGCCAAGATGGGGGAGTTTTCCACAATGAGCAGTTCTTC	CASSQDGGVFHNEQFF
TRBD1	TRBV20-1	TRBJ2-3	15	-	TGCAGTGCTAGAGGGTCAGGGGGAGGCACAGATACGCAGTATTTT	CSARGSGGGTDTQYF
TRBD1	TRBV11-3	TRBJ2-5	15	few	TGTGCCAGCAGCTCTACAGGGGCACGAGGAGAGACCCAGTACTTC	CASSSTGARGETQYF
TRBD1	TRBV7-2	TRBJ2-2	15	many	TGTGCCAGCAGCCGGGACAGGGTGAGGACCGGGGAGCTGTTTTTT	CASSRDRVRTGELFF
-	TRBV5-6	TRBJ1-1	13	few	TGTGCCAGCAGCCGGGGGCCGAAGGGTGAAGCTTTCTTT	CASSRGPKGEAFF